The 14 T cell receptor beta chains below come from one sample, sequenced in a study of blood T cell repertoires in COVID-19. Only in-frame clones appear in the TCRdb table, and some are missing; sequencing was by immunoSEQ multiplex PCR. The sample includes over 90,000 clones, roughly 92% of them seen just once. The sample consisted of peripheral blood. The receptors originated from a woman aged 50 to 65 with COVID-19, enrolled during active disease.

The chain combines TRBV5-6 with TRBJ1-2; TRBD1 agrees at 8 bases. CDR1 and CDR2 from the germline V gene are SGHDT and YYEEEE. This CDR3 comprises 15 residues. Germline trimming cut 4 bases from V and 7 bases from J; bases unmatched to any gene: 12. CDR3 residues: CASSLDLTGEAGYTF. CDR3 bases: TGTGCCAGCAGCCTAGACCTGACAGGGGAGGCTGGCTACACCTTC. The variable domain in full, completed from reference TRBV5-6 and TRBJ1-2, reads DAGVTQSPTHLIKTRGQQVTLRCSPKSGHDTVSWYQQALGQGPQFIFQYYEEEERQRGNFPDRFSGHQFPNYSSELNVNALLLGDSALYLCASSLDLTGEAGYTFGSGTRLTVV.

The V and J genes are TRBV11-2 and TRBJ1-4; a weak D match, TRBD1 (6 bases). Germline V gene data show CDR1 as SGHAT and CDR2 as FQNNGV. The CDR3 sequence is 15 residues long. Trimming removed 0 bases at V and 4 bases at J, with 9 bases between. The CDR3, as DNA: TGTGCCAGCAGCTTAGATTGGGGGCTTAATGAAAAACTGTTTTTT. It encodes CASSLDWGLNEKLFF.

This clone was seen a single time. The chain carries TRBV12-3 or TRBV12-4 and TRBJ1-1; 8 bases align to TRBD1. The CDR3 totals 13 residues. Trimming cost V 6 bases and J 6 bases; bases outside gene matches: 6. CDR3 coding DNA: TGTGCCAGCAGAGGAAAGACAGGGGCTGAAGCTTTCTTT. This sequence encodes CASRGKTGAEAFF.

The chain recombines TRBV6-1 with TRBJ1-2, with 8 bases identical to TRBD1. Unmatched junction bases numbered 11, after V lost 0 bases and J lost 2 bases. CDR1 MNHNS and CDR2 SASEGT come from the germline V gene. The CDR3 has 18 amino acids. CDR3 amino acids: CASSEAPPRTGSNYGYTF. The CDR3 DNA follows: TGTGCCAGCAGTGAAGCGCCTCCCCGGACAGGGTCAAACTATGGCTACACCTTC.

The chain has TRBV14 and TRBJ1-1, with D perhaps TRBD1 (6 bases). Germline loops: CDR1 SGHDN, CDR2 FVKESK. CDR3 length equals 15 residues. The V end lost 2 bases, the J end lost 4 bases, and 14 bases lay between the germline ends. This CDR3 reads CASSQITGRITEAFF. As DNA, the CDR3 is TGTGCCAGCAGCCAAATAACAGGGAGAATCACTGAAGCTTTCTTT.

This clone was seen just once. This chain uses TRBV12-3 or TRBV12-4 with TRBJ2-7; maybe TRBD1 (6 bases). CDR3 size: 13 residues. The V and J ends lost 6 bases and 7 bases respectively, with 16 bases between them. CDR3 nucleotides: TGTGCCAGCAGCCCACTACAGGGCGGAGAGCAGTACTTC. Encoded protein: CASSPLQGGEQYF.

The rearrangement links TRBV20-1 to TRBJ1-2; D gene uncertain. V lost 5 bases to trimming and J lost 3 bases, with 7 bases between them. CDR1 is DFQATT and CDR2 is SNEGSKA in the germline V gene (reference sequence). This CDR3 region has 11 residues. CDR3 sequence: CSAHGDYGYTF. DNA for the CDR3: TGCAGTGCTCACGGGGACTATGGCTACACCTTC.

This clone was counted a single time. The CDR3 is CASSQVGSAYNEQFF. The CDR3 nucleotides are TGCGCCAGCAGCCAGGTGGGTAGCGCCTACAATGAGCAGTTCTTC. This chain connects TRBV4-1 to TRBJ2-1; the D gene is possibly TRBD2 (5 bases). Looked up from germline, CDR1 is MGHRA and CDR2 is YSYEKL. The CDR3 is 15 residues long. V was pared by 3 bases and J by 2 bases, with 11 bases between.

The genes are TRBV12-3 or TRBV12-4 and TRBJ1-1, with no clear D. The CDR3 is 11 amino acids. V was trimmed by 7 bases and J by 6 bases, leaving 9 bases between them. The CDR3, as DNA: TGTGCCAGCAAGAGCGGGTCTGAAGCTTTCTTT. Its translation: CASKSGSEAFF.

The chain combines TRBV5-1 with TRBJ2-7; 8 positions match TRBD1. Germline CDR1 reads SGHRS; CDR2 reads YFSETQ. With V trimmed by 0 bases and J by 3 bases, 5 bases remained unmatched. The CDR3 extends over 15 amino acids. Here the CDR3 DNA reads TGCGCCAGCAGCTTGGGGGCAGGGGGCATCTACGAGCAGTACTTC. Its protein product is CASSLGAGGIYEQYF.

The V call is TRBV28, the J call TRBJ2-7, with TRBD1 as a possible D gene (5 bases). The V end was cut by 8 bases, the J end by 5 bases, with 19 bases between. Looked up from germline, CDR1 is MDHEN and CDR2 is SYDVKM. This CDR3 region has 14 residues. CDR3 in DNA: TGTGCCAGCCGAGGACACCGTCGGGTAGACGAGCAGTACTTC. Residues: CASRGHRRVDEQYF.

As to this clone: The germline gene is not matched at one end of the junction; a read error may be the cause. This chain uses TRBV7-2 with TRBJ1-6; 7 positions agree with TRBD1. This CDR3 has 15 residues. Germline V gives CDR1 SGHTA, CDR2 FQGNSA. The CDR3 sequence is CASRLGTVYNSPLHF. CDR3 coding DNA: TGTGCCAGCAGATTAGGGACAGTTTATAATTCACCCCTCCACTTT. Based on the CDR3 plus reference TRBV7-2 and TRBJ1-6, the full variable domain is GAGVSQSPSNKVTEKGKDVELRCDPISGHTALYWYRQSLGQGLEFLIYFQGNSAPDKSGLPSDRFSAERTGGSVSTLTIQRTQQEDSAVYLCASRLGTVYNSPLHFGNGTRLTVT.

The rearrangement links TRBV19 to TRBJ1-5, with 7 bases identical to TRBD1. This CDR3 has 15 amino acids. With V trimmed by 5 bases and J by 4 bases, 8 bases remained unmatched. Germline V gene sequence: CDR1 LNHDA, CDR2 SQIVND (reference sequence). The DNA for the CDR3 is TGTGCCAGTAGTCCCCGGGACAGAGATAATCAGCCCCAGCATTTT. It specifies CASSPRDRDNQPQHF.

The gene calls are TRBV5-1 and TRBJ1-2, with D possibly being TRBD1 (5 bases). CDR1 is SGHRS, CDR2 YFSETQ, per germline. The CDR3 runs 14 residues. The V gene lost 4 bases and the J gene lost 2 bases, with 12 bases spanning the gap. Written as DNA, the CDR3 is TGCGCCAGCAGCACGGAGCCAGGGAACTATGGCTACACCTTC. This codes for CASSTEPGNYGYTF. Using reference TRBV5-1 and TRBJ1-2 for the parts outside the CDR3, the full variable domain is KAGVTQTPRYLIKTRGQQVTLSCSPISGHRSVSWYQQTPGQGLQFLFEYFSETQRNKGNFPGRFSGRQFSNSRSEMNVSTLELGDSALYLCASSTEPGNYGYTFGSGTRLTVV.